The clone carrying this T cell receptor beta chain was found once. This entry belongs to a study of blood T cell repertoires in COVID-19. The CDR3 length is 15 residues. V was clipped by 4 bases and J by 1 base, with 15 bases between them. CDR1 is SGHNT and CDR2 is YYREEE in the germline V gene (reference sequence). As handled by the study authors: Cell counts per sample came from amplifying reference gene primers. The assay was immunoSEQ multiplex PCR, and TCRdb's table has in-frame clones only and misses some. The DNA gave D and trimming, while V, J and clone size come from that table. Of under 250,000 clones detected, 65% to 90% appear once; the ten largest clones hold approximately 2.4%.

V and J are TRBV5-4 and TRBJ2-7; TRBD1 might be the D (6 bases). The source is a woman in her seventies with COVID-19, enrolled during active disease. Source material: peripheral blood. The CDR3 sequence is CASSVSGVLSYEQYF. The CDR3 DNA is TGTGCCAGCAGCGTCTCAGGGGTTTTATCCTACGAGCAGTACTTC.